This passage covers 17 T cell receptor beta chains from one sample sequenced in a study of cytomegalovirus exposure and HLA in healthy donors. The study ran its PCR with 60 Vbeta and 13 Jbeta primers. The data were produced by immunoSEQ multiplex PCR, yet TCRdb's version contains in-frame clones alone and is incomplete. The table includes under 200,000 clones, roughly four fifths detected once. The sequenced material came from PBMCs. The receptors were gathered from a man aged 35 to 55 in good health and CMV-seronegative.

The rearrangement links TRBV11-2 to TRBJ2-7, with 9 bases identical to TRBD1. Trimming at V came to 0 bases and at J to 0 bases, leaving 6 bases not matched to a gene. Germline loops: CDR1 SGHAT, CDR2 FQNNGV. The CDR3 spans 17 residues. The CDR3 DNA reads TGTGCCAGCAGCTTAGATGGGGACAGGGAGATCTCCTACGAGCAGTACGTC. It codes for CASSLDGDREISYEQYV.

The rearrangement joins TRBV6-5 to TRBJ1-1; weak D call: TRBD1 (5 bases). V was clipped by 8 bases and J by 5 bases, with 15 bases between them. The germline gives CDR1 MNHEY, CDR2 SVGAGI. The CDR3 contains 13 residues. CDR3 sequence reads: CASGEGGTTEAFF. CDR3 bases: TGTGCCAGCGGGGAGGGAGGGACGACTGAAGCTTTCTTT.

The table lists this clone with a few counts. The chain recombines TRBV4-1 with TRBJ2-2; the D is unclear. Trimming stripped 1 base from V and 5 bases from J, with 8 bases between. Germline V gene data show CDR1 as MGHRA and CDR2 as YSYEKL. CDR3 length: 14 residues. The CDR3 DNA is TGCGCCAGCAGCCAAGCTGATCTAACCGGGGAGCTGTTTTTT. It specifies CASSQADLTGELFF.

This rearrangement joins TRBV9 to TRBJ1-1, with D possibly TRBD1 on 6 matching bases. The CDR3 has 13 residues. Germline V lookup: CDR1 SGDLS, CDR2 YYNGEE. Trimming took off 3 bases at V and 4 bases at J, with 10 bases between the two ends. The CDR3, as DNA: TGTGCCAGCAGCGCCCCCAGGGGCACTGAAGCTTTCTTT. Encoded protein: CASSAPRGTEAFF.

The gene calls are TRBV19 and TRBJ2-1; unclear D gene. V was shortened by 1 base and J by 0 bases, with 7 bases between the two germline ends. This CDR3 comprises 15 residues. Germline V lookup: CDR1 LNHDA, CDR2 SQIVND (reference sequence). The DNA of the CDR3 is TGTGCCAGTAGTATAGCGGGTGGCTCCTACAATGAGCAGTTCTTC. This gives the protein CASSIAGGSYNEQFF.

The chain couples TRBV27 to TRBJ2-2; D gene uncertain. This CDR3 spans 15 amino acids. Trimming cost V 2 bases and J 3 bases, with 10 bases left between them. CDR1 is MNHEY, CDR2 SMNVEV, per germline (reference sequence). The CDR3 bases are TGTGCCAGCAGTTTAGAGGTAGCTCACACCGGGGAGCTGTTTTTT. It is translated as CASSLEVAHTGELFF.

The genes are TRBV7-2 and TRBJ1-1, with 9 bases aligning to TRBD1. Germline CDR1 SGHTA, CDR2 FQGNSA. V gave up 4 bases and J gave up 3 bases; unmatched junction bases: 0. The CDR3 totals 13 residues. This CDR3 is CASSYRGHTEAFF. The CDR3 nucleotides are TGTGCCAGCAGCTACAGGGGGCACACTGAAGCTTTCTTT.

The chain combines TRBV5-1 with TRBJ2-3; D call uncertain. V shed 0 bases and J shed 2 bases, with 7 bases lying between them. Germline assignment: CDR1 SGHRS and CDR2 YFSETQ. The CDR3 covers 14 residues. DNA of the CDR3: TGCGCCAGCAGCTTGGGTGACAACACAGATACGCAGTATTTT. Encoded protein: CASSLGDNTDTQYF.

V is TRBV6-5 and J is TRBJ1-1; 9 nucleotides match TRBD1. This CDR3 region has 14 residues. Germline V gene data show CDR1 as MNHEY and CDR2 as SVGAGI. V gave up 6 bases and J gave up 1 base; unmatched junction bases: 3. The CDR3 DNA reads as TGTGCCAGCAGCCGGGACAGGGCGAACACTGAAGCTTTCTTT. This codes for CASSRDRANTEAFF.

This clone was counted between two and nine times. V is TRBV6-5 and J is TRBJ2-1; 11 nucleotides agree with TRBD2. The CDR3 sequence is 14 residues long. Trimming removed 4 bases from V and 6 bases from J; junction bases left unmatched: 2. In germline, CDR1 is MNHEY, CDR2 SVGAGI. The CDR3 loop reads CASSSGTSGNEQFF. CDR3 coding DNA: TGTGCCAGCAGTTCCGGGACTAGCGGCAATGAGCAGTTCTTC.

The DNA of the CDR3 is TGTGCCAGCAGTTACTCGGACAGGGCCACAGATACGCAGTATTTT. Residues: CASSYSDRATDTQYF. V is TRBV6-5 and J is TRBJ2-3; 8 bases match TRBD1. V was clipped by 0 bases and J by 2 bases; unmatched bases: 1. From germline, CDR1 is MNHEY and CDR2 SVGAGI. The CDR3 sequence is 15 residues long.

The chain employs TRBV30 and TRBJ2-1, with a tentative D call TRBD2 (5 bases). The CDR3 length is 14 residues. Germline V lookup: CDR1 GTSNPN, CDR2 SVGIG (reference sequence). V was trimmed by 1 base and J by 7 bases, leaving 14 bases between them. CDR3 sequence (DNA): TGTGCCTGGAGTGACCTCCATCTAGCTAATGAGCAGTTCTTC. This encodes CAWSDLHLANEQFF. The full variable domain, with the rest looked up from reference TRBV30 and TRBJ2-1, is SQTIHQWPATLVQPVGSPLSLECTVEGTSNPNLYWYRQAAGRGLQLLFYSVGIGQISSEVPQNLSASRPQDRQFILSSKKLLLSDSGFYLCAWSDLHLANEQFFGPGTRLTVL.

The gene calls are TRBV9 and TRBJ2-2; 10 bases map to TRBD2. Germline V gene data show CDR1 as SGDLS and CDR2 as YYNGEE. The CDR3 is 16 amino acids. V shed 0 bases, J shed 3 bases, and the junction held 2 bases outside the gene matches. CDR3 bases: TGTGCCAGCAGCGTAGTAGCGGGAGGACACACCGGGGAGCTGTTTTTT. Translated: CASSVVAGGHTGELFF.

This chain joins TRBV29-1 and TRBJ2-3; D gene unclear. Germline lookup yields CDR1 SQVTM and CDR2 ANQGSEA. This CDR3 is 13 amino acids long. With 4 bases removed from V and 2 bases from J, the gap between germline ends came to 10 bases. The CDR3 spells CSVGLVNTDTQYF. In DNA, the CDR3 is TGCAGCGTTGGACTTGTTAACACAGATACGCAGTATTTT.

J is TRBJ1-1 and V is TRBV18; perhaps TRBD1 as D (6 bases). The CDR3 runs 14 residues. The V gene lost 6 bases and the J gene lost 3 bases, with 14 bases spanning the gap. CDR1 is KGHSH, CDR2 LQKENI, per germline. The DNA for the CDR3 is TGTGCCAGCTCCAATACAGGGATCGACACTGAAGCTTTCTTT. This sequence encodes CASSNTGIDTEAFF.

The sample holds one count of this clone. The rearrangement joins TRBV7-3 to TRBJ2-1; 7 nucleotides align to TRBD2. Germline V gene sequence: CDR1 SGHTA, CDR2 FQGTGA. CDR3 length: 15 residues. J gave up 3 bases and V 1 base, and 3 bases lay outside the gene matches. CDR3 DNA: TGTGCCAGCAGCTTAAATCCTAGCGGCTACAATGAGCAGTTCTTC. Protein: CASSLNPSGYNEQFF.

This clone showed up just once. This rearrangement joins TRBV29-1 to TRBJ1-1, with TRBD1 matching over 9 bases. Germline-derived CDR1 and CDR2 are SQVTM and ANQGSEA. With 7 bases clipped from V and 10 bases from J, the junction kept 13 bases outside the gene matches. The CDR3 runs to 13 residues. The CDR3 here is CSAETGGLGVAFF. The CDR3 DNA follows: TGCAGCGCAGAGACAGGGGGACTTGGGGTAGCTTTCTTT.